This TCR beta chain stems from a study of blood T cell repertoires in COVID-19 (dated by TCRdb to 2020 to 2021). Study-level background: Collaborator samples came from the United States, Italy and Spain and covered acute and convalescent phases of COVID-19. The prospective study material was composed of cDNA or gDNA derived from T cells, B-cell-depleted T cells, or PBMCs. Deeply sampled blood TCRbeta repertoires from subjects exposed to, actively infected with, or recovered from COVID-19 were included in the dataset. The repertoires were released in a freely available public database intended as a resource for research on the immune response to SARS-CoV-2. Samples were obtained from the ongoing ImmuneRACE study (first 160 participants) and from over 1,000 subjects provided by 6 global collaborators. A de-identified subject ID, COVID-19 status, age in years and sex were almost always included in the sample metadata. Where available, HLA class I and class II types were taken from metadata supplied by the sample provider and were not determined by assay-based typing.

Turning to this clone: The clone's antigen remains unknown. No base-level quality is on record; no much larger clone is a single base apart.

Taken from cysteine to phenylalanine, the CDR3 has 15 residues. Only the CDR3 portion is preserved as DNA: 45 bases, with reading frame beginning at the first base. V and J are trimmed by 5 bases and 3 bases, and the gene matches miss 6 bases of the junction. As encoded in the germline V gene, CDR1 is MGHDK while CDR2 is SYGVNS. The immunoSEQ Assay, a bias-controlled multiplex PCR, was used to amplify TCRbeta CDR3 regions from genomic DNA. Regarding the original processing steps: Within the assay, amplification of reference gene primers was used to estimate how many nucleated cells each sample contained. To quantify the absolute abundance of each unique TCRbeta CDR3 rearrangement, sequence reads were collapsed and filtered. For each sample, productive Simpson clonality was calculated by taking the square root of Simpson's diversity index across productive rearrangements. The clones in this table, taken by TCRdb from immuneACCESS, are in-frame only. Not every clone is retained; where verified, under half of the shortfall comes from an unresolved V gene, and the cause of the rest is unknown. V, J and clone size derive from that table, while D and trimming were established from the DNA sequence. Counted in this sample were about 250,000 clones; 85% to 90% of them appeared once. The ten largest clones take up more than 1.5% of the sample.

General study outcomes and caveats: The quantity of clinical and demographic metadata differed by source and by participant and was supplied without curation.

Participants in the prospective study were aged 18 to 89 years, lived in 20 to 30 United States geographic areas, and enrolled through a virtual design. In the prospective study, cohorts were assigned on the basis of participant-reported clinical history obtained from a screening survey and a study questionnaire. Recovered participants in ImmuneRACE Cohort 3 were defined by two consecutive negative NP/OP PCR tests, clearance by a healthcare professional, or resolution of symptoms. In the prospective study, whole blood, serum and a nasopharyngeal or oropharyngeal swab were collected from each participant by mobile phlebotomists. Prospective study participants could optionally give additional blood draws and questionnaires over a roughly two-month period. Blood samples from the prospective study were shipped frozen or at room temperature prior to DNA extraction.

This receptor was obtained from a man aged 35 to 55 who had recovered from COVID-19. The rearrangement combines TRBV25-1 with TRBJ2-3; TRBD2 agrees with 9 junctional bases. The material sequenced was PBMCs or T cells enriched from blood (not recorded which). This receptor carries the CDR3 CASSSAGGVTDTQYF. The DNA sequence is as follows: TGTGCCAGCAGTAGTGCGGGGGGGGTAACAGATACGCAGTATTTT.